This T cell receptor beta chain was identified during a study of blood T cell repertoires in COVID-19. Original analysis: From reference gene primer amplification, estimates of nucleated cell counts were derived. Sequencing was performed with immunoSEQ multiplex PCR; in TCRdb, only in-frame clones are kept and a portion is missing. That table furnishes V, J and clone size, whereas the DNA furnished D and trimming. The sample includes 150,000 to 180,000 clones, about four fifths of them seen just once. Specimen: peripheral blood. This sequence was found in an older woman with acute or convalescent COVID-19.

CDR3 coding DNA: TGTGCCAGCAGCGTCTCTTGGGCCATGAACACTGAAGCTTTCTTT. This translates into CASSVSWAMNTEAFF. The V gene is TRBV9, the J gene TRBJ1-1; D is unresolved. Germline CDR1 SGDLS, CDR2 YYNGEE. Trimming stripped 2 bases from V and 0 bases from J, with 11 bases between. The CDR3 contains 15 residues.